The 24 T cell receptor beta chains given below trace back to one sample, sequenced in a study of radiation and T cells in renal cell carcinoma. Specified time point: baseline pretreatment blood. The treatment: 15 Gy SBRT to primary tumor, nephrectomy 4 weeks later. Method: immunoSEQ multiplex PCR; TCRdb's copy keeps in-frame clones and lacks some. Here the sample spans about 91,000 clones, about 79% being singletons. Sequences were derived from blood, sampled from a patient whose treatment included radiotherapy and nephrectomy. These receptors all stem from a man aged 60 to 69 with renal cell carcinoma.

This rearrangement joins TRBV10-3 to TRBJ2-7; D is perhaps TRBD1 or TRBD2 (5 bases each). The CDR3 has 15 amino acids. V was cut by 0 bases and J by 6 bases, with 15 bases left in between. Germline assignment: CDR1 ENHRY and CDR2 SYGVKD. CDR3 sequence reads: CAISESAGTPLEQYF. The CDR3 DNA is TGTGCCATCAGTGAGTCGGCAGGGACCCCCCTCGAGCAGTACTTC.

The chain has TRBV4-1 and TRBJ2-7; D assignment may be TRBD1 or TRBD2 (5 bases each). V was cut by 3 bases and J by 3 bases, with 9 bases left in between. Per germline, CDR1 MGHRA and CDR2 YSYEKL. This CDR3 contains 13 residues. The CDR3 sequence is CASSQGRDYEQYF. The CDR3 bases are TGCGCCAGCAGCCAGGGACGGGACTACGAGCAGTACTTC.

Regarding this clone: The junction and the germline gene differ at one end; a read error may be behind it. This sequence joins TRBV6-1 and TRBJ2-7; either TRBD1 or TRBD2 may supply D (5 bases each). Germline V gene lookup returns CDR1 MNHNS and CDR2 SASEGT. This CDR3 spans 14 amino acids. The CDR3 protein is CASSETIYGTSAHF. The CDR3 DNA reads as TGTGCCAGCAGTGAGACGATCTATGGGACCTCGGCGCACTTC.

In nucleotides, the CDR3 is TGTGCCAGCAGTCCCCGGGCCCCCTACGAGCAGTACTTC. It is translated as CASSPRAPYEQYF. The J gene is TRBJ2-7, the V gene TRBV6-6; D is uncertain. Germline CDR1 is MNHNY and CDR2 is SVGAGI (reference sequence). The CDR3 is 13 residues long. The ends were cut back, 5 bases at V and 2 bases at J, with 10 bases in the middle.

The rearrangement joins TRBV29-1 to TRBJ1-2, with 8 bases lining up with TRBD1. The CDR3 is 11 amino acids. Germline loops: CDR1 SQVTM, CDR2 ANQGSEA. V shed 6 bases, J shed 13 bases, and the junction held 10 bases outside the gene matches. CDR3 residues: CSVNGQGLLTF. CDR3 sequence (DNA): TGCAGCGTGAATGGACAGGGTCTTCTCACCTTC.

The chain recombines TRBV7-2 with TRBJ2-7; 9 bases fit TRBD2. The germline V gene encodes CDR1 SGHTA and CDR2 FQGNSA. V shed 0 bases, J shed 4 bases, and the junction held 1 base outside the gene matches. This CDR3 has 14 amino acids. CDR3 sequence (DNA): TGTGCCAGCAGCTTAGCCCTAGCGGGGTACGAGCAGTACTTC. This translates into CASSLALAGYEQYF.

This chain uses TRBV4-1 with TRBJ1-5, with D perhaps matching TRBD1 (5 bases). Trimming removed 3 bases from V and 7 bases from J, with 13 bases in between. Germline loops: CDR1 MGHRA, CDR2 YSYEKL. The CDR3 contains 14 residues. In nucleotides, the CDR3 is TGCGCCAGCAGCCAGAGGTGGGGGGGACAGCCCCAGCATTTT. Translated, it gives CASSQRWGGQPQHF.

The chain couples TRBV19 to TRBJ2-3, with D possibly TRBD2 on 6 matching bases. Germline CDR1 is LNHDA and CDR2 is SQIVND (reference sequence). The CDR3 sequence is 16 residues long. Trimming shortened V by 3 bases and J by 2 bases, and 15 bases separated the two germline ends. The CDR3 spells CASSIEGGANTDTQYF. The CDR3 nucleotides are TGTGCCAGTAGTATCGAGGGAGGCGCCAACACAGATACGCAGTATTTT.

This clone was seen more than once but under ten times. The chain employs TRBV28 and TRBJ2-1; no reliable D call. V lost 6 bases and J 9 bases, leaving 15 bases between the germline ends. Germline V CDR1 and CDR2: MDHEN, SYDVKM. There are 13 residues in the CDR3. CDR3 amino acids: CASSSRFSSEQFF. In DNA form, the CDR3 reads TGTGCCAGCAGCTCACGATTCTCAAGTGAGCAGTTCTTC.

This chain connects TRBV9 to TRBJ2-3; the D gene is possibly TRBD1 (5 bases). CDR3 length: 15 residues. Per the germline V gene, CDR1 is SGDLS and CDR2 is YYNGEE. The germline V and J ends were trimmed by 0 bases and 2 bases, with 10 bases remaining between them. CDR3 nucleotide sequence: TGTGCCAGCAGCGTAGGGGGCGGCCTCACAGATACGCAGTATTTT. Its translation: CASSVGGGLTDTQYF. The full variable domain, in which reference TRBV9 and TRBJ2-3 provide the parts outside the CDR3, is DSGVTQTPKHLITATGQRVTLRCSPRSGDLSVYWYQQSLDQGLQFLIQYYNGEERAKGNILERFSAQQFPDLHSELNLSSLELGDSALYFCASSVGGGLTDTQYFGPGTRLTVL.

The J gene is TRBJ2-2, the V gene TRBV7-3; 9 nucleotides agree with TRBD1. Per the germline V gene, CDR1 is SGHTA and CDR2 is FQGTGA. Unmatched junction bases numbered 9, after V lost 4 bases and J lost 6 bases. The CDR3 runs to 16 residues. The CDR3 bases are TGTGCCAGCAGCTCCAGCGGGACAGGGTTGGCCGGGGAGCTGTTTTTT. Amino acids: CASSSSGTGLAGELFF.

This clone turned up a few times. The chain recombines TRBV7-3 with TRBJ2-3, with D possibly being TRBD1 (6 bases). The CDR3 length is 15 residues. Germline V CDR1 and CDR2: SGHTA, FQGTGA. Trimming cost V 5 bases and J 4 bases, with 16 bases left between them. This CDR3 is CASSVGQPIADTQYF. In nucleotides, the CDR3 is TGTGCCAGCAGCGTAGGACAGCCTATAGCAGATACGCAGTATTTT.

For the CDR3, the DNA is TGTGCCAGCAGACTACACAGGAATAGCAATCAGCCCCAGCATTTT. This gives the protein CASRLHRNSNQPQHF. This chain links TRBV6-1 with TRBJ1-5; possible D gene TRBD1, 5 bases. The germline gives CDR1 MNHNS, CDR2 SASEGT. The CDR3 is 15 amino acids. Trimming removed 6 bases from V and 0 bases from J, with 12 bases in between.

The genes are TRBV5-6 and TRBJ2-7, with a weak D call TRBD1 (6 bases). The germline V gene has CDR1 SGHDT and CDR2 YYEEEE. V was cut by 6 bases and J by 5 bases, with 12 bases left in between. The CDR3 consists of 12 residues. The CDR3 sequence: CASNRRTDEQYF. CDR3 DNA: TGTGCCAGCAATCGCCGGACAGACGAGCAGTACTTC.

This clone came up a few times. The rearrangement joins TRBV10-3 to TRBJ1-1; D perhaps matches TRBD1 (6 bases). Trimming shortened V by 8 bases and J by 0 bases, and 13 bases separated the two germline ends. There are 14 residues in the CDR3. Germline CDR1 reads ENHRY; CDR2 reads SYGVKD. The CDR3 DNA follows: TGTGCCATCCGGGACATTAGCATGAACACTGAAGCTTTCTTT. Its translation is CAIRDISMNTEAFF.

The rearrangement uses TRBV6-5 and TRBJ1-3, with D uncertain. Germline CDR1 MNHEY, CDR2 SVGAGI. V lost 0 bases and J 0 bases, leaving 9 bases between the germline ends. The CDR3 is 16 amino acids. The CDR3 bases are TGTGCCAGCAGTTACTCGGCACTTAGCTCTGGAAACACCATATATTTT. Its protein is CASSYSALSSGNTIYF.

The chain has TRBV14 and TRBJ2-1; D remains ambiguous. Deletions cut 5 bases from V and 0 bases from J, with 14 bases between. CDR1 is SGHDN and CDR2 is FVKESK in the germline V gene. The CDR3 runs to 16 residues. DNA of the CDR3: TGTGCCAGCAGCAGCCTAAAGCCGTTCTCCTACAATGAGCAGTTCTTC. This translates into CASSSLKPFSYNEQFF.

The chain uses TRBV5-1 and TRBJ2-3; 8 nucleotides line up with TRBD2. This CDR3 spans 16 amino acids. Germline V gives CDR1 SGHRS, CDR2 YFSETQ. The V gene end was trimmed by 2 bases and the J gene end by 0 bases; junction bases not matched to a gene: 5. The CDR3 DNA follows: TGCGCCAGCAGCTTCGGGCAGCGGGGGAGCACAGATACGCAGTATTTT. Amino acid sequence: CASSFGQRGSTDTQYF.

The gene calls are TRBV20-1 and TRBJ2-7, with unresolved D. CDR3 length equals 11 residues. Germline values: CDR1 DFQATT, CDR2 SNEGSKA (reference sequence). Trimming pared 6 bases from V and 0 bases from J, leaving 6 bases between. CDR3 region: CSAKNSYEQYF. In DNA, the CDR3 is TGCAGTGCCAAAAACTCCTACGAGCAGTACTTC.

The chain employs TRBV7-6 and TRBJ2-7; TRBD1 might be the D (5 bases). Trimming pared 4 bases from V and 3 bases from J, leaving 10 bases between. This CDR3 comprises 13 residues. In germline, CDR1 is SGHVS, CDR2 FNYEAQ. CDR3: CASSWKTDYEQYF. The DNA of the CDR3 is TGTGCCAGCAGCTGGAAGACAGACTACGAGCAGTACTTC.

The chain carries TRBV5-1 and TRBJ2-3, with D possibly TRBD1 on 7 matching bases. V was shortened by 1 base and J by 4 bases, with 19 bases between the two germline ends. The CDR3 length is 17 residues. The germline gives CDR1 SGHRS, CDR2 YFSETQ. Here the CDR3 reads CASSLIIQGPGADTQYF. CDR3 sequence (DNA): TGCGCCAGCAGCTTGATTATACAGGGGCCGGGAGCAGATACGCAGTATTTT.

The CDR3 nucleotides are TGTGCCAGTAGTCCCTACCCCAGGGAAGGGGCCAAAAACATTCAGTACTTC. This translates into CASSPYPREGAKNIQYF. The rearrangement joins TRBV19 to TRBJ2-4; D perhaps matches TRBD1 (5 bases). The CDR3 spans 17 residues. Trimming cost V 5 bases and J 1 base, with 18 bases left between them. Germline CDR1 reads LNHDA; CDR2 reads SQIVND (reference sequence).

The V and J genes are TRBV5-4 and TRBJ2-7; D ambiguous. V lost 4 bases and J lost 3, with 5 bases in between. In germline, CDR1 is SGHNT, CDR2 YYREEE (reference sequence). The CDR3 loop spans 11 amino acids. CDR3 nucleotide sequence: TGTGCCAGCAGCGGGGACTACGAGCAGTACTTC. Encoded protein: CASSGDYEQYF.

The chain carries TRBV6-1 and TRBJ1-2; D uncertain. The CDR3 length is 13 residues. Trimming cost V 6 bases and J 6 bases, with 14 bases left between them. Germline CDR1 MNHNS, CDR2 SASEGT. For the CDR3, the DNA is TGTGCCAGCAGGAATTGGCAGGCAGATGGCTACACCTTC. Encoded protein: CASRNWQADGYTF.